The sequence of this T cell receptor beta chain was determined in a study of high-grade serous ovarian cancer treatment subgroups. As for the study in general: Samples averaged around 14,000 reads and approximately 7,000 unique TCR beta rearrangements.

Germline V CDR1 and CDR2: KGHSH, LQKENI. With V trimmed by 0 bases and J by 2 bases, 3 bases remained unmatched. This CDR3 spans 15 amino acids. This clone showed up just once. Its specificity is unknown. Libraries were prepared by immunoSEQ multiplex PCR; TCRdb keeps only in-frame clonotypes and omits some of them. The sample includes 18,000 or so clones, about 68% of them seen just once. Study findings and constraints: TCR relatedness rose with neoantigen level and trended with mutation load. Repertoire analysis covered CDR3 alone, not CDR1 or CDR2. Same-patient tumor repertoires overlapped at about 0.1 to 0.8; different patients barely overlapped.

The tumor samples were collected prior to definitive surgery or chemotherapy. The chain links TRBV18 to TRBJ1-1, with TRBD1 matching 7 bases. This clonotype was obtained from a human donor with high-grade serous ovarian cancer. Sequenced material: tumor tissue. In DNA, the CDR3 is TGTGCCAGCTCACCACCCCAGGGGGTTAACACTGAAGCTTTCTTT. Its protein product is CASSPPQGVNTEAFF.